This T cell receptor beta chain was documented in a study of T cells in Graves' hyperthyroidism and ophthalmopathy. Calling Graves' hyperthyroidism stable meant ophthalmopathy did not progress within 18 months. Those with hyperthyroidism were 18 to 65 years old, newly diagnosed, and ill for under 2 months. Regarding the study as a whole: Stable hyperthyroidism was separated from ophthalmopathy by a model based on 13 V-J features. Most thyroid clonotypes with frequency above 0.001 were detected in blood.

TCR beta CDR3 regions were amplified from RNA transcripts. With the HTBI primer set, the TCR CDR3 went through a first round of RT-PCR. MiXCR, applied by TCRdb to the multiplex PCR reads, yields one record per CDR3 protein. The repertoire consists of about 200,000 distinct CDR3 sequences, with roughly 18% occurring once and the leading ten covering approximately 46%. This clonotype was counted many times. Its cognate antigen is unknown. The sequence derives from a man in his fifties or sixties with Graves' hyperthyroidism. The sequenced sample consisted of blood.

The chain's CDR3 is CASSISGQGHQPQHF. The CDR3 DNA reads as TGTGCCAGTAGTATCTCGGGACAGGGCCATCAGCCCCAGCATTTT. The rearrangement uses TRBV19 and TRBJ1-5; TRBD1 matches 9 bases. This CDR3 has 15 residues. Trimming took 3 bases from V and 5 from J; bases not matched to a gene: 5. From germline, CDR1 is LNHDA and CDR2 SQIVND (reference sequence).